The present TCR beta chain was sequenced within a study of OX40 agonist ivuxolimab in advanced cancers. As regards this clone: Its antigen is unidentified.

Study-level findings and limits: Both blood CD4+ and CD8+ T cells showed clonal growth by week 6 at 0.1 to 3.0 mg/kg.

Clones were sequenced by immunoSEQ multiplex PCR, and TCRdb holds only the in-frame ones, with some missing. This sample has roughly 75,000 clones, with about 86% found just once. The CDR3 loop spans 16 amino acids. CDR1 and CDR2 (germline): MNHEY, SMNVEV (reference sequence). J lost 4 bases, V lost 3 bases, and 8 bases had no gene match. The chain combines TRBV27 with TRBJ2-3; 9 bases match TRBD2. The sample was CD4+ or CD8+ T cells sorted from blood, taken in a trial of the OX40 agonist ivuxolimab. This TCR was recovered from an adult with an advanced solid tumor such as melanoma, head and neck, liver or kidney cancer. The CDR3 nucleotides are TGTGCCAGCAGTTTCAGACAGCGGGGGGTTGCAGATACGCAGTATTTT. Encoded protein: CASSFRQRGVADTQYF.